The present T cell receptor beta chain was sequenced within a study of blood T cell repertoires in COVID-19. Study summary: The samples span acute and convalescent COVID-19 from the United States, Italy and Spain. T cells, B-cell-depleted T cells, or PBMCs provided the cDNA or gDNA that served as material.

The authors' processing: Amplification of reference gene primers provided the estimated nucleated cell counts. Data came from immunoSEQ multiplex PCR; TCRdb stores just in-frame clones and leaves some out. D and trimming come from the DNA, and the V and J calls and clone size come from that table. The sample comprises approximately 300,000 clones, about 84% of which are singletons, and roughly 1.6% rests with the top ten. V was cut by 3 bases and J by 2 bases, with 3 bases left in between. The CDR3 has 11 amino acids. The germline V gene has CDR1 SGHNT and CDR2 YYREEE (reference sequence). The rearrangement joins TRBV5-4 to TRBJ2-7; D not certain. Sequencing was carried out using peripheral blood. The clonotype comes from a woman in her fifties or sixties with acute or convalescent COVID-19. The CDR3 reads CASSSTYEQYF. As DNA, the CDR3 is TGTGCCAGCAGCTCAACCTACGAGCAGTACTTC.